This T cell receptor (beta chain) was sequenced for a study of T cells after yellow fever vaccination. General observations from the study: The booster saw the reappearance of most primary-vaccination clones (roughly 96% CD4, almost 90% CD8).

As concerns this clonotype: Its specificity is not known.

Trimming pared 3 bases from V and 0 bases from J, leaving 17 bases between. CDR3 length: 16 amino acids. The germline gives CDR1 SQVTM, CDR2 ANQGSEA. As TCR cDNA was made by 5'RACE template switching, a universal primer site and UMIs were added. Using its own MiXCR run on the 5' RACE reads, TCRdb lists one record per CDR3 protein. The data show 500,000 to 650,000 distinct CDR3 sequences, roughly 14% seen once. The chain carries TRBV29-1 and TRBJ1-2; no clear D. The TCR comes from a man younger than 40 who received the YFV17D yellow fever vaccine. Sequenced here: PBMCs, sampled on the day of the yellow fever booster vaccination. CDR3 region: CSVDGGSRWSNYGYTF. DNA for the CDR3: TGCAGCGTTGATGGAGGGAGCCGCTGGTCTAACTATGGCTACACCTTC.